This T cell receptor (beta chain) was observed in a study of T cell responses to AZD1222 COVID-19 vaccine. At the level of the study: Pooled in the analysis were second doses at about 4 or about 12 weeks.

A word on this clone: The antigen is undetermined.

Study-level findings and limits: Spike-specific TCR repertoires showed rising breadth and depth after two AZD1222 doses. Vaccine-associated CD4 TCRs ranged over spike, dominating at 160-218 and 743-854. Clonal diversity was possibly underestimated, and the donors were mostly white British, with more females.

The data were produced by immunoSEQ multiplex PCR, yet TCRdb's version contains in-frame clones alone and is incomplete. The sample lists around 89,000 clones; just over 90% were seen once. The CDR3 is 13 amino acids. Germline V gene lookup returns CDR1 LGHDT and CDR2 YNNKEL (reference sequence). The V end lost 6 bases, the J end lost 5 bases, and 13 bases lay between the germline ends. The receptor was derived from an adult in good health. Material: peripheral blood, obtained on day 0 of AZD1222 vaccination. The gene calls are TRBV3-1 (or the pseudogene TRBV3-2) and TRBJ1-2; perhaps TRBD1 as D (5 bases). CDR3 region: CASSSGRSYGYTF. The DNA of the CDR3 is TGTGCCAGCAGTTCGGGACGGTCATATGGCTACACCTTC.